Listed below are T cell receptor beta chains from one sample, sequenced in a study of T cells in Graves' hyperthyroidism and ophthalmopathy. TCRdb redid the calling of the multiplex PCR reads with MiXCR, one entry per CDR3 protein. The table includes 33,000 or so distinct CDR3 sequences, about 49% detected once. Input material: blood. These receptors were collected from a woman between 45 and 65 years old with Graves' hyperthyroidism that later progressed to Graves' ophthalmopathy. Both conserved end residues are part of each CDR3. A D gene is named only where the DNA matches it firmly. Clone size, where shown, is once, few, many, or a class for clones that have expanded.

clone size: many
J gene: TRBJ2-2
V gene: TRBV7-9
D gene: .
CDR3 protein: CASTAATKGNTGELFF
CDR3 DNA: TGTGCCAGCACCGCCGCCACCAAGGGGAACACCGGGGAGCTGTTTTTT

clone size: many
J gene: TRBJ2-5
V gene: TRBV7-9
D gene: .
CDR3 protein: CASSLLGRETQYF
CDR3 DNA: TGTGCCAGCAGCTTACTCGGTCGAGAGACCCAGTACTTC

clone size: once
J gene: TRBJ1-5
V gene: TRBV28
D gene: .
CDR3 protein: CASSFFLEGMSNQPQHF
CDR3 DNA: TGTGCCAGCAGTTTCTTTTTGGAAGGTATGAGCAATCAGCCCCAGCATTTT

clone size: .
J gene: TRBJ1-1
V gene: TRBV2
D gene: TRBD1
CDR3 protein: CASSKAGGGMNTEAFF
CDR3 DNA: TGTGCCAGCAGTAAGGCAGGGGGCGGGATGAACACTGAAGCTTTCTTT

clone size: .
J gene: TRBJ1-1
V gene: TRBV20-1
D gene: .
CDR3 protein: CSARAVQKGTMNTEAFF
CDR3 DNA: TGCAGTGCTCGCGCAGTACAGAAAGGAACAATGAACACTGAAGCTTTCTTT

clone size: medium-sized
J gene: TRBJ2-1
V gene: TRBV24-1
D gene: .
CDR3 protein: CATSVWGSYNEQFF
CDR3 DNA: TGTGCCACCAGTGTGTGGGGCTCCTACAATGAGCAGTTCTTC

clone size: many
J gene: TRBJ2-1
V gene: TRBV11-3
D gene: TRBD2
CDR3 protein: CASSLLKTSGLHNEQFF
CDR3 DNA: TGTGCCAGCAGCTTATTGAAGACTAGCGGACTCCACAATGAGCAGTTCTTC

clone size: .
J gene: TRBJ1-1
V gene: TRBV7-3
D gene: .
CDR3 protein: CASSSHEDTEAFF
CDR3 DNA: TGTGCCAGCAGCTCTCATGAGGACACTGAAGCTTTCTTT

clone size: many
J gene: TRBJ2-5
V gene: TRBV19
D gene: TRBD2
CDR3 protein: CASNPSGSETQYF
CDR3 DNA: TGTGCCAGTAACCCTAGCGGGAGTGAGACCCAGTACTTC

clone size: .
J gene: TRBJ2-1
V gene: TRBV7-2
D gene: .
CDR3 protein: CASSLLRAGRDEQFF
CDR3 DNA: TGTGCCAGCAGCCTCCTCCGGGCCGGTCGGGATGAGCAGTTCTTC

clone size: medium-sized
J gene: TRBJ1-5
V gene: TRBV10-3
D gene: .
CDR3 protein: CATGGGLYSNQPQHF
CDR3 DNA: TGTGCCACCGGGGGGGGGCTGTATAGCAATCAGCCCCAGCATTTT

clone size: medium-sized
J gene: TRBJ2-7
V gene: TRBV24-1
D gene: .
CDR3 protein: CATSDPRLDREQYF
CDR3 DNA: TGTGCCACCAGTGACCCCCGACTAGATCGTGAGCAGTACTTC

clone size: many
J gene: TRBJ2-5
V gene: TRBV7-9
D gene: .
CDR3 protein: CASSLRAGQETQYF
CDR3 DNA: TGTGCCAGCAGCTTACGAGCCGGACAAGAGACCCAGTACTTC

clone size: many
J gene: TRBJ2-5
V gene: TRBV12-3/TRBV12-4
D gene: .
CDR3 protein: CASTYQYQETQYF
CDR3 DNA: TGTGCCAGCACCTATCAGTACCAAGAGACCCAGTACTTC

clone size: .
J gene: TRBJ1-6
V gene: TRBV20-1
D gene: .
CDR3 protein: CSARSSSYNSPLHF
CDR3 DNA: TGCAGTGCTAGATCGAGCTCCTATAATTCACCCCTCCACTTT

clone size: many
J gene: TRBJ2-7
V gene: TRBV2
D gene: .
CDR3 protein: CASRSWGSYEQYF
CDR3 DNA: TGTGCCAGCAGATCTTGGGGTTCCTACGAGCAGTACTTC

clone size: many
J gene: TRBJ2-2
V gene: TRBV6-5
D gene: .
CDR3 protein: CASSYGGDTGELFF
CDR3 DNA: TGTGCCAGCAGTTACGGCGGAGACACCGGGGAGCTGTTTTTT

clone size: medium-sized
J gene: TRBJ2-7
V gene: TRBV25-1
D gene: TRBD2
CDR3 protein: CASSEWASGSHEQYF
CDR3 DNA: TGTGCCAGCAGTGAATGGGCTAGCGGGAGTCACGAGCAGTACTTC

clone size: many
J gene: TRBJ2-2
V gene: TRBV7-2
D gene: .
CDR3 protein: CASSLLPGMNSNTGELFF
CDR3 DNA: TGTGCCAGCAGCTTACTTCCAGGGATGAACTCGAACACCGGGGAGCTGTTTTTT

clone size: many
J gene: TRBJ1-5
V gene: TRBV19
D gene: TRBD1
CDR3 protein: CASNPHGGQGLNQPQHF
CDR3 DNA: TGTGCCAGTAACCCTCATGGGGGACAGGGCCTCAATCAGCCCCAGCATTTT

clone size: .
J gene: TRBJ2-5
V gene: TRBV5-6
D gene: .
CDR3 protein: CASSLALTGCQETQYF
CDR3 DNA: TGTGCCAGCAGCTTGGCGCTAACGGGTTGCCAAGAGACCCAGTACTTC

clone size: once
J gene: TRBJ1-1
V gene: TRBV14
D gene: .
CDR3 protein: CASSRIGNTEAFF
CDR3 DNA: TGTGCCAGCAGCCGTATAGGGAACACTGAAGCTTTCTTT

clone size: .
J gene: TRBJ2-1
V gene: TRBV7-7
D gene: .
CDR3 protein: CASSLGGPLSSYNEQFF
CDR3 DNA: TGTGCTAGCAGCTTAGGAGGGCCCCTGTCGAGCTACAATGAGCAGTTCTTC

clone size: many
J gene: TRBJ2-7
V gene: TRBV6-1
D gene: TRBD2
CDR3 protein: CASSEGEGSYEQYF
CDR3 DNA: TGTGCCAGCAGTGAAGGGGAGGGCTCCTACGAGCAGTACTTC

clone size: .
J gene: TRBJ2-3
V gene: TRBV18
D gene: .
CDR3 protein: CASSGYPITDTQYF
CDR3 DNA: TGTGCCAGCTCAGGATACCCCATCACAGATACGCAGTATTTT

clone size: .
J gene: TRBJ1-6
V gene: TRBV6-1
D gene: .
CDR3 protein: CASSDRAASEKSLHF
CDR3 DNA: TGTGCCAGCAGTGACAGGGCAGCCTCGGAGAAGTCCCTCCACTTT

clone size: medium-sized
J gene: TRBJ2-7
V gene: TRBV19
D gene: TRBD2
CDR3 protein: CAICGGRGEQYF
CDR3 DNA: TGTGCCATCTGCGGGGGGAGAGGCGAGCAGTACTTC

clone size: .
J gene: TRBJ1-2
V gene: TRBV6-4
D gene: .
CDR3 protein: CASLEGNGDGYTF
CDR3 DNA: TGTGCCAGCCTAGAGGGTAACGGTGACGGCTACACCTTC

clone size: .
J gene: TRBJ2-2
V gene: TRBV5-1
D gene: TRBD2
CDR3 protein: CASTPGLAGGNTGELFF
CDR3 DNA: TGCGCCAGCACCCCCGGACTAGCGGGAGGGAACACCGGGGAGCTGTTTTTT

clone size: medium-sized
J gene: TRBJ2-3
V gene: TRBV7-3
D gene: .
CDR3 protein: CASSLYGADTQYF
CDR3 DNA: TGTGCCAGCAGCTTATATGGGGCAGATACGCAGTATTTT

clone size: .
J gene: TRBJ1-1
V gene: TRBV7-9
D gene: TRBD1
CDR3 protein: CASSFRDRGNTEAFF
CDR3 DNA: TGTGCCAGCAGCTTCAGGGACAGGGGAAACACTGAAGCTTTCTTT

clone size: .
J gene: TRBJ2-2
V gene: TRBV20-1
D gene: TRBD1
CDR3 protein: CSARGIGTELNAGELFF
CDR3 DNA: TGCAGTGCTAGGGGGATCGGGACAGAGTTAAACGCCGGGGAGCTGTTTTTT

clone size: many
J gene: TRBJ2-1
V gene: TRBV20-1
D gene: TRBD2
CDR3 protein: CSALGLAEDNEQFF
CDR3 DNA: TGCAGTGCCCTAGGACTAGCGGAAGACAATGAGCAGTTCTTC

clone size: many
J gene: TRBJ2-7
V gene: TRBV12-3/TRBV12-4
D gene: .
CDR3 protein: CASSEGGLEYF
CDR3 DNA: TGTGCCAGCAGTGAAGGGGGTTTGGAGTACTTC

clone size: .
J gene: TRBJ2-7
V gene: TRBV29-1
D gene: TRBD2
CDR3 protein: CSGRTSGTHEQYF
CDR3 DNA: TGCAGCGGACGGACTAGCGGGACGCACGAGCAGTACTTC

clone size: medium-sized
J gene: TRBJ2-7
V gene: TRBV24-1
D gene: .
CDR3 protein: CATSDPSLGTYEQYF
CDR3 DNA: TGTGCCACCAGTGATCCTAGTCTAGGGACCTACGAGCAGTACTTC

clone size: many
J gene: TRBJ1-6
V gene: TRBV11-2
D gene: .
CDR3 protein: CASSFAEAYNSPLHF
CDR3 DNA: TGTGCCAGCAGCTTCGCGGAGGCTTATAATTCACCCCTCCACTTT

clone size: .
J gene: TRBJ1-5
V gene: TRBV7-2
D gene: .
CDR3 protein: CASSLVGDSNQPQHF
CDR3 DNA: TGTGCCAGCAGCTTAGTGGGGGATAGCAATCAGCCCCAGCATTTT

clone size: many
J gene: TRBJ2-1
V gene: TRBV7-9
D gene: .
CDR3 protein: CASSLGRGEQFF
CDR3 DNA: TGTGCCAGCAGCTTAGGCCGGGGCGAGCAGTTCTTC

clone size: .
J gene: TRBJ1-2
V gene: TRBV2
D gene: TRBD1
CDR3 protein: CASRGQGAGGYTF
CDR3 DNA: TGTGCCAGCAGGGGACAGGGGGCCGGTGGCTACACCTTC

clone size: many
J gene: TRBJ2-5
V gene: TRBV19
D gene: TRBD1
CDR3 protein: CASSPSRQGRQETQYF
CDR3 DNA: TGTGCCAGTAGTCCCAGCCGACAGGGGCGGCAAGAGACCCAGTACTTC

clone size: .
J gene: TRBJ2-4
V gene: TRBV6-1
D gene: .
CDR3 protein: CASSDPPLGDSQYF
CDR3 DNA: TGTGCCAGCAGTGACCCTCCGCTCGGGGACTCCCAGTACTTC

clone size: many
J gene: TRBJ2-7
V gene: TRBV11-2
D gene: TRBD2
CDR3 protein: CASSRPGTTRPYEQYF
CDR3 DNA: TGTGCCAGCAGCCGTCCCGGGACTACGCGACCCTACGAGCAGTACTTC

clone size: .
J gene: TRBJ1-3
V gene: TRBV9
D gene: .
CDR3 protein: CASSVDPLGTIQGGNTIYF
CDR3 DNA: TGTGCCAGCAGCGTAGACCCATTGGGCACTATCCAGGGCGGAAACACCATATATTTT

clone size: .
J gene: TRBJ2-1
V gene: TRBV7-9
D gene: .
CDR3 protein: CASRSGTYIEQFF
CDR3 DNA: TGTGCCAGCAGGTCAGGCACCTACATTGAGCAATTCTTC

clone size: .
J gene: TRBJ2-1
V gene: TRBV20-1
D gene: TRBD2
CDR3 protein: CSAGRASGSPTYNEQFF
CDR3 DNA: TGCAGTGCTGGGCGCGCTAGCGGGAGTCCCACCTACAATGAGCAGTTCTTC

clone size: many
J gene: TRBJ2-2
V gene: TRBV5-1
D gene: .
CDR3 protein: CASSLGQGGPGELFF
CDR3 DNA: TGCGCCAGCAGCTTGGGGCAGGGAGGTCCCGGGGAGCTGTTTTTT

clone size: many
J gene: TRBJ2-7
V gene: TRBV5-8
D gene: TRBD1
CDR3 protein: CASSWGGQGARYEQYF
CDR3 DNA: TGTGCCAGCAGCTGGGGGGGACAGGGTGCCCGTTACGAGCAGTACTTC

clone size: few
J gene: TRBJ1-1
V gene: TRBV29-1
D gene: .
CDR3 protein: CSVVRASEAFF
CDR3 DNA: TGCAGCGTTGTCAGGGCCTCTGAAGCTTTCTTT

clone size: few
J gene: TRBJ1-2
V gene: TRBV9
D gene: TRBD1
CDR3 protein: CASSAQGAVYTF
CDR3 DNA: TGTGCCAGCAGCGCGCAGGGGGCGGTCTACACCTTC

clone size: .
J gene: TRBJ2-6
V gene: TRBV5-4
D gene: .
CDR3 protein: CASGTTGLSSGANVRTF
CDR3 DNA: TGTGCCAGCGGGACCACAGGGTTAAGCTCGGGGGCCAACGTCCGGACTTTC

clone size: .
J gene: TRBJ1-2
V gene: TRBV20-1
D gene: TRBD1
CDR3 protein: CSATRDSSGLYGYTF
CDR3 DNA: TGCAGTGCAACTAGGGACAGCTCGGGGCTATATGGCTACACCTTC

clone size: .
J gene: TRBJ2-1
V gene: TRBV10-3
D gene: .
CDR3 protein: CAIGPSPNEQFF
CDR3 DNA: TGTGCCATCGGTCCCTCCCCCAATGAGCAGTTCTTC

clone size: medium-sized
J gene: TRBJ2-1
V gene: TRBV5-5
D gene: TRBD2
CDR3 protein: CASSLVGRGLADNEQFF
CDR3 DNA: TGTGCCAGCAGCTTGGTGGGTCGGGGACTAGCGGATAATGAGCAGTTCTTC

clone size: .
J gene: TRBJ2-1
V gene: TRBV19
D gene: TRBD2
CDR3 protein: CATSGPSGRSNEQFF
CDR3 DNA: TGTGCCACCTCCGGGCCTAGCGGGAGGTCGAATGAGCAGTTCTTC